A single sample is the source of the 28 T cell receptor beta chains below, sequenced in a study of regulatory T cells in long-lasting Graves disease. For TCR beta, libraries came from iRepertoire HTBI primers and Arm-PCR of CDR3 regions. Using its own MiXCR run on the multiplex PCR reads, TCRdb lists one record per CDR3 protein. The data hold almost 350,000 distinct CDR3 sequences, with roughly 21% observed a single time. Time point given: persistent/refractory GD, antithyroid drugs over 5 years with positive TRAb. PBMC RNA was the source of the TCR library. The material sequenced was peripheral blood mononuclear cells (PBMCs), taken when the disease was refractory, from a patient treated with antithyroid drugs. Receptors were obtained from a female donor with Graves disease.

This clonotype was found a few times. The gene calls are TRBV3-1 and TRBJ2-3, with D tentatively TRBD1 (6 bases). The ends were cut back, 4 bases at V and 7 bases at J, with 15 bases in the middle. Per germline, CDR1 LGHDT and CDR2 YNNKEL (reference sequence). This CDR3 contains 14 residues. The DNA for the CDR3 is TGTGCCAGCAGCCGACGGGACACGGAGAATACGCAGTATTTT. Translated, it gives CASSRRDTENTQYF.

This clonotype was found many times. The chain carries TRBV12-3 or TRBV12-4 and TRBJ2-7; TRBD2 aligns across 12 bases. The CDR3 contains 15 residues. V shed 6 bases and J 2 bases; nucleotides not matched to a gene: 5. The CDR3 spells CASSEGLAGPYEQYF. CDR3 DNA: TGTGCCAGCAGCGAAGGACTAGCGGGGCCCTACGAGCAGTACTTC.

This chain joins TRBV7-3 and TRBJ1-2; D ambiguous. The V and J ends lost 5 bases and 0 bases respectively, with 13 bases between them. The CDR3 spans 15 residues. Germline V gives CDR1 SGHTA, CDR2 FQGTGA. The CDR3 here is CASSPAGGSNYGYTF. The CDR3 region has the DNA TGTGCCAGCAGCCCGGCCGGCGGTTCTAACTATGGCTACACCTTC.

This clonotype was seen many times. V and J are TRBV2 and TRBJ2-6, with a weak D call TRBD1 (6 bases). Germline V gene lookup returns CDR1 SNHLY and CDR2 FYNNEI. This CDR3 is built from 15 residues. Trimming pared 5 bases from V and 4 bases from J, leaving 12 bases between. The CDR3 DNA follows: TGTGCCAGCAGTCCCGACAGGACCGGGGCCAACGTCCTGACTTTC. Its protein product is CASSPDRTGANVLTF.

This clonotype was counted at least ten times. The CDR3 region has the DNA TGTGCCTGGAGTGTAACTGGGGCCGGCTACACCTTC. Amino acid sequence: CAWSVTGAGYTF. The V call is TRBV30, the J call TRBJ1-2; D is possibly TRBD1 (5 bases). The V end was cut by 0 bases, the J end by 8 bases, with 10 bases between. In germline, CDR1 is GTSNPN, CDR2 SVGIG (reference sequence). This CDR3 is built from 12 residues.

This clonotype has a handful of counts. This chain joins TRBV19 and TRBJ2-2; 13 nucleotides match TRBD2. Germline V gene sequence: CDR1 LNHDA, CDR2 SQIVND (reference sequence). There are 14 residues in the CDR3. J gave up 6 bases and V 7 bases, and 2 bases lay outside the gene matches. In DNA form, the CDR3 reads TGTGCCAGTACACTAGCGGGGGGGCCCGGGGAGCTGTTTTTT. Its protein is CASTLAGGPGELFF.

This clonotype has more than one count but fewer than ten. The V and J genes are TRBV7-2 and TRBJ1-1, with unresolved D. Germline loops: CDR1 SGHTA, CDR2 FQGNSA. CDR3 size: 15 residues. V was cut by 3 bases and J by 1 base, with 12 bases left in between. CDR3 residues: CASSFASVRNTEAFF. The DNA of the CDR3 is TGTGCCAGCAGCTTCGCCTCTGTTAGGAACACTGAAGCTTTCTTT.

The rearrangement links TRBV3-1 to TRBJ1-3; no definite D call. CDR1 is LGHDT, CDR2 YNNKEL, per germline (reference sequence). V lost 2 bases and J lost 5, with 7 bases in between. The CDR3 runs to 13 residues. CDR3 residues: CASSQFGRNTIYF. For the CDR3, the DNA is TGTGCCAGCAGCCAATTTGGGCGAAACACCATATATTTT.

CDR3 nucleotides: TGTGCCAGCAGCGGAACAGGGGATGGAAACACCATATATTTT. This translates into CASSGTGDGNTIYF. The chain carries TRBV3-1 and TRBJ1-3; 7 bases map to TRBD1. The germline V gene encodes CDR1 LGHDT and CDR2 YNNKEL (reference sequence). The CDR3 has 14 amino acids. With 5 bases clipped from V and 3 bases from J, the junction kept 4 bases outside the gene matches.

This clonotype showed up many times. A read error may produce the germline difference seen at one junction end. The chain carries TRBV2 and TRBJ2-2; 10 positions agree with TRBD1. The CDR3 extends over 17 amino acids. The germline V gene has CDR1 SNHLY and CDR2 FYNNEI. In DNA form, the CDR3 reads TGTGCCAGCACTAAATGGCGGGGACAGGGGAACGCCGGGGAGCTGTTTTTT. Its translation: CASTKWRGQGNAGELFF.

The rearrangement joins TRBV19 to TRBJ2-5; D might be TRBD1 (6 bases). The CDR3 is made up of 12 amino acids. The ends were cut back, 3 bases at V and 5 bases at J, with 7 bases in the middle. Germline V CDR1 and CDR2: LNHDA, SQIVND (reference sequence). CDR3 in amino acids: CASSIQGETQYF. The CDR3 nucleotides read TGTGCCAGTAGTATTCAGGGGGAGACCCAGTACTTC.

This clonotype was observed many times. This rearrangement joins TRBV20-1 to TRBJ1-2; TRBD1 is a possible D gene (6 bases). V was clipped by 1 base and J by 2 bases, with 14 bases between them. Per germline, CDR1 DFQATT and CDR2 SNEGSKA (reference sequence). There are 15 residues in the CDR3. The CDR3 spells CSARVGGRMNYGYTF. CDR3 bases: TGCAGTGCTAGAGTTGGGGGCCGAATGAACTATGGCTACACCTTC.

There are many counts of this clonotype. The chain couples TRBV28 to TRBJ2-3, with D perhaps matching TRBD1 or TRBD2 (5 bases each). The CDR3 contains 15 residues. V lost 5 bases and J 6 bases, leaving 18 bases between the germline ends. Germline V gene sequence: CDR1 MDHEN, CDR2 SYDVKM. This CDR3 reads CASSPTGQAPDTQYF. The CDR3 DNA sequence: TGTGCCAGCAGTCCCACGGGGCAGGCCCCCGATACGCAGTATTTT.

This clonotype was seen a handful of times. This chain uses TRBV7-6 with TRBJ1-6; D may be TRBD1 (6 bases). The CDR3 contains 13 residues. Germline CDR1 is SGHVS and CDR2 is FNYEAQ. V shed 5 bases and J shed 8 bases, with 10 bases lying between them. The CDR3 loop reads CASSPGGDSPLHF. In DNA, the CDR3 is TGTGCCAGCAGCCCCGGGGGCGATTCACCCCTCCACTTT.

This clonotype was recorded many times. The V and J genes are TRBV6-2 or TRBV6-3 and TRBJ2-2; TRBD2 matches at 10 bases. CDR3 length: 14 residues. With V trimmed by 6 bases and J by 7 bases, 5 bases remained unmatched. Germline values: CDR1 MNHEY, CDR2 SVGEGT. In DNA, the CDR3 is TGTGCCAGCAGACCGACTAGCGGGCACGGGGAGCTGTTTTTT. This encodes CASRPTSGHGELFF.

The chain links TRBV6-2 or TRBV6-3 to TRBJ1-5; D is undetermined. The V gene lost 4 bases and the J gene lost 1 base, with 17 bases spanning the gap. The CDR3 is 17 residues long. The germline CDR1 and CDR2 sequences are MNHEY and SVGEGT. The CDR3 DNA reads TGTGCCAGCAGTTCGAATTCCGGGGTTTGGAGCAATCAGCCCCAGCATTTT. Its translation: CASSSNSGVWSNQPQHF.

Only a few counts were recorded for this clonotype. The V call is TRBV20-1, the J call TRBJ1-2; tentatively, D is TRBD1 (6 bases). The CDR3 covers 15 residues. Looked up from germline, CDR1 is DFQATT and CDR2 is SNEGSKA (reference sequence). Trimming took 0 bases from V and 0 from J, leaving 11 bases between them. The CDR3 coding sequence is TGCAGTGCTAGAGACCCCCGGACAGCTAACTATGGCTACACCTTC. Its translation is CSARDPRTANYGYTF.

This clonotype appeared many times. The chain has TRBV12-3 or TRBV12-4 and TRBJ1-2; no firm D call. V lost 6 bases to trimming and J lost 8 bases, with 16 bases between them. The CDR3 length is 13 residues. The CDR3 is CASRPDTGLGYTF. The CDR3 DNA reads as TGTGCCAGCAGGCCAGACACCGGTTTGGGCTACACCTTC.

The sample holds a few counts of this clonotype. The J gene is TRBJ2-7, the V gene TRBV19; 8 bases fit TRBD1. This CDR3 region has 14 residues. Germline V gives CDR1 LNHDA, CDR2 SQIVND (reference sequence). Germline trimming cut 9 bases from V and 0 bases from J; bases unmatched to any gene: 7. The CDR3 loop reads CASSDRGSSYEQYF. The DNA for the CDR3 is TGTGCCAGCAGCGACAGGGGAAGCTCCTACGAGCAGTACTTC.

This clonotype was seen only a few times. J is TRBJ2-7 and V is TRBV3-1, with 14 positions matching TRBD2. The CDR3 spans 16 residues. V was pared by 4 bases and J by 7 bases, with 9 bases of the junction left unmatched. Germline loops: CDR1 LGHDT, CDR2 YNNKEL (reference sequence). The CDR3 DNA sequence: TGTGCCAGCAGCCGGCAGGGGACTAGCGGGAGATCTGAGCAGTACTTC. Its protein product is CASSRQGTSGRSEQYF.

This clonotype was recorded a few times. This sequence joins TRBV27 and TRBJ2-2; no definite D call. Germline V gene sequence: CDR1 MNHEY, CDR2 SMNVEV (reference sequence). Trimming removed 2 bases at V and 4 bases at J, with 8 bases between. CDR3 length equals 14 residues. The CDR3 bases are TGTGCCAGCAGTTTACTGGAGAGCACCGGGGAGCTGTTTTTT. Translating gives CASSLLESTGELFF.

This clonotype has at least ten counts. The chain is built from TRBV28 and TRBJ2-7, with unresolved D. This CDR3 has 14 residues. V shed 4 bases and J shed 2 bases, with 12 bases lying between them. Germline CDR1 reads MDHEN; CDR2 reads SYDVKM. CDR3 bases: TGTGCCAGCAGTTCCCGCCACAGACCCTACGAGCAGTACTTC. This sequence encodes CASSSRHRPYEQYF.

This clonotype was observed at least ten times. The V gene is TRBV11-3, the J gene TRBJ1-1; D is undetermined. The CDR3 is 16 amino acids. Trimming left V 0 bases short and J 11 bases short, with 22 bases between. CDR1 SGHNT and CDR2 YENEEA come from the germline V gene. CDR3: CASSLDRGSQTARAFF. The CDR3 nucleotides read TGTGCCAGCAGCTTAGATCGAGGTAGCCAAACTGCTAGGGCTTTCTTT.

This clonotype was recorded a few times. The chain joins TRBV6-2 or TRBV6-3 to TRBJ2-7; D possibly corresponds to TRBD2 (7 bases). V lost 7 bases and J lost 10, with 17 bases in between. There are 12 residues in the CDR3. CDR1 MNHEY and CDR2 SVGEGT come from the germline V gene. The CDR3 DNA follows: TGTGCCAGCACCCGCCCCTCGGGGGGCCAGTACTTC. Encoded protein: CASTRPSGGQYF.

This clonotype was detected a few times. V is TRBV18 and J is TRBJ1-4, with 11 bases aligning to TRBD1. J was trimmed by 5 bases and V by 3 bases; bases with no gene match: 5. Germline CDR1 and CDR2: KGHSH and LQKENI. The CDR3 is 16 residues long. The CDR3 here is CASSPRTGGLNEKLFF. CDR3 in DNA: TGTGCCAGCTCACCCCGGACAGGGGGCCTAAATGAAAAACTGTTTTTT.

For this clonotype: Being one base from a much bigger clone, this may be a read error. Because it lacks the conserved phenylalanine or tryptophan at the end, this CDR3 is likely a read error. The V gene is TRBV3-1, the J gene TRBJ2-5; D remains unclear. V gave up 0 bases and J gave up 5 bases, with 10 bases separating them. Germline V gives CDR1 LGHDT, CDR2 YNNKEL (reference sequence). The CDR3 is 14 amino acids. The CDR3 DNA follows: TGTGCCAGCAGCCAAGAAGCTACCATCGAGACCCAGTACTCC. It translates to CASSQEATIETQYS.

This clonotype was recorded many times. DNA of the CDR3: TGCAGTGCTAGAGATGCAGGACGGCAGTATGGCTACACCTTC. It specifies CSARDAGRQYGYTF. This chain joins TRBV20-1 and TRBJ1-2; D ambiguous. The germline V gene encodes CDR1 DFQATT and CDR2 SNEGSKA (reference sequence). The V end was cut by 0 bases, the J end by 5 bases, with 13 bases between. The CDR3 length is 14 residues.

The DNA for the CDR3 is TGCGCCAGCAGCTTGGTTCCGGGGGACCGCGGCCTCGAGCAGTACTTC. Translated: CASSLVPGDRGLEQYF. The gene calls are TRBV5-1 and TRBJ2-7; D perhaps matches TRBD2 (6 bases). CDR1 and CDR2 from the germline V gene are SGHRS and YFSETQ. The CDR3 loop spans 16 amino acids. Trimming pared 0 bases from V and 6 bases from J, leaving 19 bases between.